Below, 10 T cell receptor beta chains from the same sample are listed, as sequenced in a study of blood T cell repertoires in COVID-19. Sequencing used immunoSEQ multiplex PCR; TCRdb keeps in-frame clones, though not all of them. The table lists roughly 140,000 clones, around 80% of them singletons, with 1.5% to 2% in the top ten. Material for sequencing was PBMCs or T cells enriched from blood (not recorded which). Source of these receptors: a woman between 18 and 30 years old who had been exposed to COVID-19.

This chain uses TRBV7-3 with TRBJ1-1, with 7 bases fitting TRBD1. This CDR3 is built from 13 residues. V shed 4 bases, J shed 5 bases, and the junction held 4 bases outside the gene matches. The V gene's germline CDR1 is SGHTA and CDR2 FQGTGA. The CDR3 nucleotides are TGTGCCAGCAGCTCACAGGGGAAGACTGAAGCTTTCTTT. It specifies CASSSQGKTEAFF.

This chain links TRBV3-1 (or the pseudogene TRBV3-2) with TRBJ1-1; 7 bases are shared with TRBD1. V shed 2 bases, J shed 1 base, and the junction held 7 bases outside the gene matches. This CDR3 is 16 amino acids long. Germline V gene data show CDR1 as LGHDT and CDR2 as YNNKEL (reference sequence). Here the CDR3 DNA reads TGTGCCAGCAGCCAACTTCCCGGGACAGCGAACACTGAAGCTTTCTTT. It specifies CASSQLPGTANTEAFF.

The CDR3 sequence: CASSQDEAGVGTYEQYF. DNA of the CDR3: TGTGCCAGCAGCCAAGATGAAGCGGGAGTGGGGACCTACGAGCAGTACTTC. V and J are TRBV4-2 and TRBJ2-7; 8 nucleotides align to TRBD2. The CDR3 contains 17 residues. J lost 2 bases, V lost 0 bases, and 9 bases had no gene match. Germline values: CDR1 LGHNA, CDR2 YNFKEQ.

The V and J genes are TRBV9 and TRBJ1-4; D not resolved. This CDR3 is built from 14 residues. Germline lookup yields CDR1 SGDLS and CDR2 YYNGEE. V was shortened by 3 bases and J by 5 bases, with 11 bases between the two germline ends. The CDR3 coding sequence is TGTGCCAGCAGCGCTCGCGGCGGAAATGAAAAACTGTTTTTT. Its translation: CASSARGGNEKLFF.

The chain uses TRBV7-9 and TRBJ2-2; TRBD2 matches at 8 bases. The ends lost 5 bases at V and 9 bases at J; junction bases unmatched: 14. This CDR3 has 16 amino acids. Per germline, CDR1 SEHNR and CDR2 FQNEAQ (reference sequence). CDR3 nucleotide sequence: TGTGCCAGCAGCCCTCCCCTAGCGGGTTTCCCTCGGGAGCTGTTTTTT. Its protein product is CASSPPLAGFPRELFF.

The genes are TRBV25-1 and TRBJ2-7; possible D gene TRBD2, 6 bases. The V end was cut by 5 bases, the J end by 4 bases, with 9 bases between. Germline assignment: CDR1 MGHDK and CDR2 SYGVNS. This CDR3 comprises 12 residues. CDR3 residues: CASSSGRYEQYF. Written as DNA, the CDR3 is TGTGCCAGCAGTTCAGGGAGGTACGAGCAGTACTTC.

Only one count was recorded for this clone. This chain links TRBV7-9 with TRBJ2-2; 9 bases line up with TRBD1. The germline CDR1 and CDR2 sequences are SEHNR and FQNEAQ (reference sequence). The CDR3 contains 16 residues. V was pared by 0 bases and J by 4 bases, with 3 bases of the junction left unmatched. The CDR3 sequence is CASSLAGQGVTGELFF. CDR3 in DNA: TGTGCCAGCAGCTTAGCGGGACAGGGAGTCACCGGGGAGCTGTTTTTT.

This clone occurred once. This sequence joins TRBV7-2 and TRBJ2-5, with 9 bases matching TRBD2. Germline lookup yields CDR1 SGHTA and CDR2 FQGNSA. V shed 4 bases and J 5 bases; nucleotides not matched to a gene: 2. This CDR3 has 13 amino acids. The DNA of the CDR3 is TGTGCCAGCAGCTCAGGACTAGCGGAGACCCAGTACTTC. This translates into CASSSGLAETQYF.

This clone was counted a single time. The chain couples TRBV5-4 to TRBJ2-7, with 8 bases matching TRBD2. CDR3 size: 15 residues. Germline-derived CDR1 and CDR2 are SGHNT and YYREEE (reference sequence). The V segment lost 3 bases and the J segment 1 base; nucleotides outside the gene matches: 6. The CDR3 DNA reads as TGTGCCAGCAGCTCACAGCGGGAGTATTCCTACGAGCAGTACTTC. It specifies CASSSQREYSYEQYF.

The gene calls are TRBV12-3 or TRBV12-4 and TRBJ1-2; possible D gene TRBD1, 6 bases. V dropped 5 bases and J dropped 4 bases, with 11 bases sitting between them. CDR3 length: 13 residues. DNA of the CDR3: TGTGCCAGCAGTCTGACAGGAGCCTATGGCTACACCTTC. Protein: CASSLTGAYGYTF.